The subject of this entry is one T cell receptor beta chain. Its target is unknown. Method: immunoSEQ multiplex PCR; TCRdb's copy keeps in-frame clones and lacks some. This sample's table has some 31 clones. These data are taken from a study of OX40 agonist ivuxolimab in advanced cancers. Study observations and caveats: Still undetermined is the antigen specificity of the expanded peripheral T cells.

Germline trimming cut 6 bases from V and 0 bases from J; bases unmatched to any gene: 6. This CDR3 comprises 15 residues. Germline CDR1 reads LNHDA; CDR2 reads SQIVND (reference sequence). The V call is TRBV19, the J call TRBJ2-3; 7 bases are a match to TRBD2. Collection of the sample occurred in a trial of the OX40 agonist ivuxolimab. The origin of this receptor is an adult with an advanced solid tumor such as melanoma, head and neck, liver or kidney cancer. DNA of the CDR3: TGTGCCAGTAGAATACTAGCGTTCAGCACAGATACGCAGTATTTT. Protein sequence: CASRILAFSTDTQYF. The full variable domain, with the rest looked up from reference TRBV19 and TRBJ2-3, is DGGITQSPKYLFRKEGQNVTLSCEQNLNHDAMYWYRQDPGQGLRLIYYSQIVNDFQKGDIAEGYSVSREKKESFPLTVTSAQKNPTAFYLCASRILAFSTDTQYFGPGTRLTVL.